This T cell receptor (beta chain) was documented in a study of blood T cell repertoires in COVID-19. Background on the study: Some COVID-19 samples were acute and others convalescent; all came from the United States, Italy and Spain. The cDNA or gDNA used as material had been derived from T cells, B-cell-depleted T cells, or PBMCs.

Trimming removed 0 bases at V and 6 bases at J, with 12 bases between. There are 14 residues in the CDR3. Germline V CDR1 and CDR2: GTSNPN, SVGIG (reference sequence). Per the authors' pipeline: How many nucleated cells were present was estimated from reference gene primer amplification. Data came from immunoSEQ multiplex PCR; TCRdb stores just in-frame clones and leaves some out. V, J and clone size were drawn from that table, and D and trimming were deduced from the DNA. The sample gives tens of thousands of clones, roughly 91% of which show up once; approximately 13% is in the top ten. This TCR was sampled from a man between 65 and 85 years old with active COVID-19. The chain combines TRBV30 with TRBJ1-3; D not resolved. Source material: peripheral blood. The CDR3 loop is CAWSVGGSENTIYF. In DNA, the CDR3 is TGTGCCTGGAGTGTAGGAGGGTCGGAAAACACCATATATTTT.